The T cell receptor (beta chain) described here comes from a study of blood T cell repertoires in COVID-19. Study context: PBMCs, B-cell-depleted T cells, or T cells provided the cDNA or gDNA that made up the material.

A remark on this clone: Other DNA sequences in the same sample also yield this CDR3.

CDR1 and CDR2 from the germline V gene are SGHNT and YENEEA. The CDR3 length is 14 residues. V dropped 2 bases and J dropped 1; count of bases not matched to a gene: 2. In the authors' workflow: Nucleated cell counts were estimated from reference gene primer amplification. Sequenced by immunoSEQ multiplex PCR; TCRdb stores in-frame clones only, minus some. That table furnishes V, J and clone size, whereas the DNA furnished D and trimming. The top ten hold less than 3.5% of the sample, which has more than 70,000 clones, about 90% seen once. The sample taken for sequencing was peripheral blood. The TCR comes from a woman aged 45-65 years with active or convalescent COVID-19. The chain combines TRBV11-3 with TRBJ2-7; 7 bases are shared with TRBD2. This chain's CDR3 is CASSLSGGSYEQYF. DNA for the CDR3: TGTGCCAGCAGCTTATCGGGGGGTTCCTACGAGCAGTACTTC. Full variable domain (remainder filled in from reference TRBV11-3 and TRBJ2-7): EAGVVQSPRYKIIEKKQPVAFWCNPISGHNTLYWYLQNLGQGPELLIRYENEEAVDDSQLPKDRFSAERLKGVDSTLKIQPAELGDSAVYLCASSLSGGSYEQYFGPGTRLTVT.